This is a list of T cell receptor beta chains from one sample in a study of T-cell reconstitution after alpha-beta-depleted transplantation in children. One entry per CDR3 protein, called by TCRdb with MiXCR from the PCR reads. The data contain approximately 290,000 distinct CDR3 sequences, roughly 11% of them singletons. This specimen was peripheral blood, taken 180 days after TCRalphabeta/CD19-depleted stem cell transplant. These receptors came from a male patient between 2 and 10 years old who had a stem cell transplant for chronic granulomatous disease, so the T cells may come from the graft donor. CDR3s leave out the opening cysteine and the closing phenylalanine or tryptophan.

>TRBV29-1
SEQGLGDTQY
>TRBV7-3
ASSLTLDRGARETQY
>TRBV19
ASSTREDRYEQY
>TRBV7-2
ASRLDRGGQETQY
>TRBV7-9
ASSSRRGGPYEQY
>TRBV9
ASSVNSRNEQF
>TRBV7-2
ASSLALAGGLTDTQY
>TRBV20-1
SASPGTPSSTDTQY
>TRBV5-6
ASSWGRGTGVNYGYT
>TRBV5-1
ASSWGGRRETQY
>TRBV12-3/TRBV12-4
ASTSITSTNYEPY